The 7 T cell receptor beta chains presented below share a single source sample, sequenced in a study of CXCR3-negative and CXCR3-positive naive CD8 T cells. Study results and caveats: Naive CXCR3-positive cells had TRB CDR3s more hydrophobic than those of CXCR3-negative naive cells.

Which antigens these TCRs recognize remains unknown. The authors prepared UMI-labeled TRB cDNA libraries by 5' RACE. TCRdb re-called the 5' RACE reads, yielding one record per CDR3 amino acid sequence without DNA. This sample contains about 90,000 distinct CDR3 sequences. Specimen: naive CXCR3+ CD8+ T cells from blood. Subset indicated: CD45RO-CCR7+CD27+CD95- naive CD8+ T cells expressing CXCR3 (TNR3+). The source of these receptors is a human donor in good health. Some clones in this sample may be carry-over from other donors' samples.

The CDR3 here is CSVGTGVSYEQYF. V and J are TRBV29-1 and TRBJ2-7; there is no DNA to check the TCRdb D call of TRBD1. Germline CDR1 and CDR2: SQVTM and ANQGSEA. The CDR3 is 13 amino acids.

V and J are TRBV20-1 and TRBJ2-7; TCRdb names TRBD2, which stays unverified in the absence of DNA. This CDR3 comprises 16 residues. Germline V gene sequence: CDR1 DFQATT, CDR2 SNEGSKA (reference sequence). Here the CDR3 reads CSARDRKASGPYEQYF.

The chain links TRBV6-5 to TRBJ2-5; the TCRdb D gene call, TRBD1, has no DNA to confirm it. CDR1 and CDR2 (germline): MNHEY, SVGAGI. CDR3 length: 14 residues. CDR3 in amino acids: CASTHSGARETQYF.

This sequence joins TRBV6-2 or TRBV6-3 and TRBJ2-5; absent DNA, TCRdb's TRBD1 call cannot be checked. The CDR3 is made up of 13 amino acids. In germline, CDR1 is MNHEY, CDR2 SVGEGT. The chain's CDR3 is CASSYRPGETQYF.

This chain links TRBV14 with TRBJ2-7; TCRdb gives TRBD2 as the D gene, but with no DNA this cannot be confirmed. This CDR3 is built from 16 residues. Germline CDR1 reads SGHDN; CDR2 reads FVKESK. CDR3: CASSPLGWARSYEQYF.

The J gene is TRBJ2-2, the V gene TRBV7-6. The V gene's germline CDR1 is SGHVS and CDR2 FNYEAQ. The CDR3 has 12 amino acids. The CDR3: CASSSTTGELFF.

The V call is TRBV7-9, the J call TRBJ2-5; TCRdb calls TRBD2, which cannot be checked without DNA. The CDR3 consists of 13 residues. The germline gives CDR1 SEHNR, CDR2 FQNEAQ (reference sequence). The CDR3 region is CASSLGGQETQYF.